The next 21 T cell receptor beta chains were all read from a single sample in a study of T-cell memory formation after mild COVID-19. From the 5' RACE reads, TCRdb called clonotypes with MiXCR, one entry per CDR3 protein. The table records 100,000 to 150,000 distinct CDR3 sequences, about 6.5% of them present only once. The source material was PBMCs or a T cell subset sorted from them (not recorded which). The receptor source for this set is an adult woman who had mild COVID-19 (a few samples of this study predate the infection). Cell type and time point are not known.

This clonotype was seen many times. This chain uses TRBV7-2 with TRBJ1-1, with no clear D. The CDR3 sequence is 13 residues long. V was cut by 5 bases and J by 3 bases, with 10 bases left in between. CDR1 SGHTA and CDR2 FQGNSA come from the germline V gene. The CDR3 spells CASSLRRDTEAFF. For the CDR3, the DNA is TGTGCCAGCAGCCTCAGAAGGGACACTGAAGCTTTCTTT. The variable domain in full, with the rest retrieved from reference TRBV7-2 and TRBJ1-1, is GAGVSQSPSNKVTEKGKDVELRCDPISGHTALYWYRQSLGQGLEFLIYFQGNSAPDKSGLPSDRFSAERTGGSVSTLTIQRTQQEDSAVYLCASSLRRDTEAFFGQGTRLTVV.

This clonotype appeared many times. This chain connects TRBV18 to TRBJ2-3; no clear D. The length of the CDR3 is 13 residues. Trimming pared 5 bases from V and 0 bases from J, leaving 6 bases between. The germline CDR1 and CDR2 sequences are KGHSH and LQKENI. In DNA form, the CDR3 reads TGTGCCAGCTCAGCCACTAGCACAGATACGCAGTATTTT. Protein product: CASSATSTDTQYF.

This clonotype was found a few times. The CDR3 loop is CASSLSGGYNEQFF. CDR3 coding DNA: TGTGCCAGCAGTTTAAGCGGGGGTTACAATGAGCAGTTCTTC. The chain combines TRBV28 with TRBJ2-1; 8 bases map to TRBD2. The J segment lost 4 bases and the V segment lost 2 bases, leaving 1 base of the junction unmatched. Germline V gene sequence: CDR1 MDHEN, CDR2 SYDVKM. The CDR3 runs 14 residues.

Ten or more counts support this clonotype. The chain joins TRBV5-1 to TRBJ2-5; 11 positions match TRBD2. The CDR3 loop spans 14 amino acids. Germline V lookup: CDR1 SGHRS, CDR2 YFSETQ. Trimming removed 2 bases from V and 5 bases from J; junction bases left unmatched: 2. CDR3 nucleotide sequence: TGCGCCAGCAGCTTTAGCGGGGGGGCTGAGACCCAGTACTTC. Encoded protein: CASSFSGGAETQYF.

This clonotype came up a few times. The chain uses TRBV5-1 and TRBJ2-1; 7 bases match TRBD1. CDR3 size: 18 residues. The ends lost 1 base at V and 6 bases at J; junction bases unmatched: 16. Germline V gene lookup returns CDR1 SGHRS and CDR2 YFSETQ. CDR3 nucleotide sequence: TGCGCCAGCAGCTTGTGGAGCTACCGGGACAGAAGTTTCAATGAGCAGTTCTTC. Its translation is CASSLWSYRDRSFNEQFF. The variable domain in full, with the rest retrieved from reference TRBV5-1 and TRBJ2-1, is KAGVTQTPRYLIKTRGQQVTLSCSPISGHRSVSWYQQTPGQGLQFLFEYFSETQRNKGNFPGRFSGRQFSNSRSEMNVSTLELGDSALYLCASSLWSYRDRSFNEQFFGPGTRLTVL.

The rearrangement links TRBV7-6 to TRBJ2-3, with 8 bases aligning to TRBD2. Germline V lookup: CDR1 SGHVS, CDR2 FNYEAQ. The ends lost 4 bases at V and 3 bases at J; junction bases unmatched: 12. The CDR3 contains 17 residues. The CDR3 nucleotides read TGTGCCAGCAGCTCAAACCCCACCGGGGGGGTGACAGATACGCAGTATTTT. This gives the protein CASSSNPTGGVTDTQYF.

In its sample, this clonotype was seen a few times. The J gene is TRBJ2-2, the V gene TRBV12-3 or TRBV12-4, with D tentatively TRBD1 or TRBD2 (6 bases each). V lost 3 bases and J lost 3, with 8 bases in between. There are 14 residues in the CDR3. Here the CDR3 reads CASSLRGDTGELFF. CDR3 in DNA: TGTGCCAGCAGTTTGAGGGGGGACACCGGGGAGCTGTTTTTT.

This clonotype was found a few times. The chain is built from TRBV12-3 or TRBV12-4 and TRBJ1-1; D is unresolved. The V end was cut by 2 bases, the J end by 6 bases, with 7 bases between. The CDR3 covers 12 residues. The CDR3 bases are TGTGCCAGCAGTTTACAAAACGCTGAAGCTTTCTTT. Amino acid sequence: CASSLQNAEAFF.

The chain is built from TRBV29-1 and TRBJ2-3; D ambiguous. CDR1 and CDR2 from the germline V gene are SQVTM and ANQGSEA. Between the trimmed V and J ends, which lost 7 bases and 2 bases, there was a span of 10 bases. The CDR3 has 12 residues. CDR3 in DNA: TGCAGCGCAAGAACCAACACAGATACGCAGTATTTT. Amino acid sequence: CSARTNTDTQYF.

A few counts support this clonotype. In DNA, the CDR3 is TGCAGTGCTAGAGGGACCGAATACACAGATACGCAGTATTTT. This sequence encodes CSARGTEYTDTQYF. This chain links TRBV20-1 with TRBJ2-3; D is ambiguous. Germline V CDR1 and CDR2: DFQATT, SNEGSKA (reference sequence). CDR3 length: 14 amino acids. V lost 1 base and J lost 2, with 10 bases in between.

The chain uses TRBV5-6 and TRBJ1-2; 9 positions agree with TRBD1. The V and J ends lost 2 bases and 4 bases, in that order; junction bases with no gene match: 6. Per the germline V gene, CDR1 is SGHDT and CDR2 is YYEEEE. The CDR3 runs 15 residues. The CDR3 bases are TGTGCCAGCAGCTTAAGGGACAGGGTGGGCTATGGCTACACCTTC. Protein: CASSLRDRVGYGYTF.

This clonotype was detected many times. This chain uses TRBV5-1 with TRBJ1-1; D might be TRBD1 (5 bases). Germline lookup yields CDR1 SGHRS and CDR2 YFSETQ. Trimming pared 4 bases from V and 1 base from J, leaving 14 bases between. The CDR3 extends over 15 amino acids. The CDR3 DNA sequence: TGCGCCAGCAGCCCTATGGTCAGGGAGAACACTGAAGCTTTCTTT. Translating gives CASSPMVRENTEAFF.

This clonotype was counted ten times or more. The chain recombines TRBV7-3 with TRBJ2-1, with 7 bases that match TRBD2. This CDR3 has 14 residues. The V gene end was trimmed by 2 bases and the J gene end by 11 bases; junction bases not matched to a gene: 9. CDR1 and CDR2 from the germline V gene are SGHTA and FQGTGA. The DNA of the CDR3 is TGTGCCAGCAGCTTAGAAGGGGCAGCGGGGCAGCAGTTCTTC. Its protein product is CASSLEGAAGQQFF.

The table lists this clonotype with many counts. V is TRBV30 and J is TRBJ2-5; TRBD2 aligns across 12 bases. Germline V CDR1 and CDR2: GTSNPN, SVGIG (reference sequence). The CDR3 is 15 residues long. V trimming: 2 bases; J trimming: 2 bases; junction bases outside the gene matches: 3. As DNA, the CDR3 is TGTGCCTGGAGTAAACTAGCGGGGGGACAAGAGACCCAGTACTTC. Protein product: CAWSKLAGGQETQYF.

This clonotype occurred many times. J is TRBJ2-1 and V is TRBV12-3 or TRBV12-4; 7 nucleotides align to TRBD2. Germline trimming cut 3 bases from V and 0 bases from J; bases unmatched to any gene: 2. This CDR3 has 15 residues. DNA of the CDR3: TGTGCCAGCAGTTTCGGCGGGAGCTCCTACAATGAGCAGTTCTTC. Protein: CASSFGGSSYNEQFF.

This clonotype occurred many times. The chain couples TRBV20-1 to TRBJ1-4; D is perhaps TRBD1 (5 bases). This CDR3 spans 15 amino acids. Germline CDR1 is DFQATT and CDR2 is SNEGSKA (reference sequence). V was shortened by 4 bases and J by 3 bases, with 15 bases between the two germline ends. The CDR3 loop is CSATGNGRANEKLFF. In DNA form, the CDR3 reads TGCAGTGCTACAGGGAATGGAAGGGCTAATGAAAAACTGTTTTTT.

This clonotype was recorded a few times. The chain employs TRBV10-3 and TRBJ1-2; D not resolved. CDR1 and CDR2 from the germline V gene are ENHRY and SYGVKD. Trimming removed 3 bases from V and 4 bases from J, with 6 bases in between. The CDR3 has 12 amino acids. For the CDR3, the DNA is TGTGCCATCAGTGAAATCGGCTATGGCTACACCTTC. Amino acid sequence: CAISEIGYGYTF.

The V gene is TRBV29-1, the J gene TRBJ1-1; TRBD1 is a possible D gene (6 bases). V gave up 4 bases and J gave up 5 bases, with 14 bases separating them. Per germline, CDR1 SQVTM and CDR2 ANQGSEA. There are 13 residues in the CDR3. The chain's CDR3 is CSVVGGMGTEAFF. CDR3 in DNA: TGCAGCGTTGTAGGGGGGATGGGAACTGAAGCTTTCTTT.

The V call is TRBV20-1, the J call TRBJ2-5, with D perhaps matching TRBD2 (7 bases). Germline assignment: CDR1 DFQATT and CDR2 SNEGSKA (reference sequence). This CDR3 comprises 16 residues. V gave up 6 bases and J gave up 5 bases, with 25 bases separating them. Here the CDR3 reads CSANGGKSDSRETQYF. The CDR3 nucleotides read TGCAGTGCCAACGGGGGGAAATCGGACAGTAGGGAGACCCAGTACTTC.

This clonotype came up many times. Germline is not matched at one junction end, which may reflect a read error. CDR3 residues: CASSAYNEQFF. CDR3 nucleotide sequence: TGTGCCAGCAGTGCCTACAATGAGCAGTTCTTC. The V and J genes are TRBV5-1 and TRBJ2-1; unclear D gene. The CDR3 sequence is 11 residues long. The germline gives CDR1 SGHRS, CDR2 YFSETQ.

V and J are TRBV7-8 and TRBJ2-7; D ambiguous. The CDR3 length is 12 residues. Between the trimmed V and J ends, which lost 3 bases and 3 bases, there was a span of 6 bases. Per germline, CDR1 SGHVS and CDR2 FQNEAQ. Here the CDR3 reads CASSLILYEQYF. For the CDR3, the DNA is TGTGCCAGCAGCTTGATCCTCTACGAGCAGTACTTC.